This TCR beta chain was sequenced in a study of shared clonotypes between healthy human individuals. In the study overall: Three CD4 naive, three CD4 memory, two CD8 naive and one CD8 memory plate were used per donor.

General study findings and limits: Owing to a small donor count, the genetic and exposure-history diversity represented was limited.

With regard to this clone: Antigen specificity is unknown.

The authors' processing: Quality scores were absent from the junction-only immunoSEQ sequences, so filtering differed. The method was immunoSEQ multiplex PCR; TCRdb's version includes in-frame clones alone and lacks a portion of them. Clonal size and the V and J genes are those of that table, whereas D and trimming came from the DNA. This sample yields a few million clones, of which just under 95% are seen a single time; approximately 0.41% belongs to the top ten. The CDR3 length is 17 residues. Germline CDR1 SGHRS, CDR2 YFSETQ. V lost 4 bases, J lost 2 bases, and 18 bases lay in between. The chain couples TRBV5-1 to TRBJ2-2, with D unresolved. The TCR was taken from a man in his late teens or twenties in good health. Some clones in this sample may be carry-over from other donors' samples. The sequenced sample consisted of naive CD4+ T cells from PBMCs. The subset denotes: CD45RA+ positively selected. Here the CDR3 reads CASSLLDLRRNTGELFF. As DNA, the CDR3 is TGCGCCAGCAGCCTCTTAGATCTTCGGCGAAACACCGGGGAGCTGTTTTTT.